Listed below are T cell receptor beta chains from one sample, sequenced in a study of T cells in Graves' hyperthyroidism and ophthalmopathy. TCRdb reprocessed the multiplex PCR reads via MiXCR and lists one record per CDR3 protein. The top ten clones hold about 6.6% of a sample with around 620,000 distinct CDR3 sequences, approximately 14% of them seen once. The sequencing sample was made of blood. These TCRs come from a woman under 30 with Graves' ophthalmopathy. Both conserved end residues are part of each CDR3. A D gene is named only where the DNA matches it firmly. Where a row states a size, it is once, few, many or the class of an expanded clone; other rows omit it.

clone_size j_call d_call v_call cdr3_aa cdr3_nt
NA TRBJ1-3 TRBD1 TRBV6-2/TRBV6-3 CASRDRGAGSGNTIYF TGTGCCAGCAGAGACAGGGGAGCGGGGTCTGGAAACACCATATATTTT
few TRBJ2-5 NA TRBV6-2/TRBV6-3 CASSYDTGEEETQYF TGTGCCAGCAGTTACGATACAGGGGAGGAGGAGACCCAGTACTTC
many TRBJ2-7 TRBD1 TRBV27 CASSLLPGTANYEQYF TGTGCCAGCAGTTTATTGCCGGGGACAGCCAACTACGAGCAGTACTTC
few TRBJ1-5 TRBD1 TRBV6-1 CASSRARGQGGQPQHF TGTGCCAGCAGTCGGGCGCGCGGACAGGGAGGTCAGCCCCAGCATTTT
many TRBJ1-1 NA TRBV7-9 CATLLGDAGLNTEAFF TGTGCCACTCTACTCGGGGACGCGGGCCTGAACACTGAAGCTTTCTTT
NA TRBJ2-7 TRBD1 TRBV29-1 CSASTGGEQYF TGCAGCGCCTCGACAGGGGGCGAGCAGTACTTC
many TRBJ2-5 TRBD1 TRBV7-9 CASSSTLSGGRKTQYF TGTGCCAGCAGCTCGACATTATCAGGGGGCAGGAAGACCCAGTACTTC
few TRBJ2-1 TRBD2 TRBV13 CASRVNSGSSYNEQFF TGTGCCAGCAGGGTCAATAGCGGGAGCTCCTACAATGAGCAGTTCTTC
many TRBJ1-5 NA TRBV27 CASSSQRNSNQPQHF TGTGCCAGCAGTTCACAGCGGAATAGCAATCAGCCCCAGCATTTT
NA TRBJ2-1 NA TRBV20-1 CSARLLQSMLYNEQFF TGCAGTGCTAGACTTCTCCAGTCTATGTTATACAATGAGCAGTTCTTC
many TRBJ1-1 TRBD1 TRBV12-3/TRBV12-4 CASSPGTGLSTEAFF TGTGCCAGCAGTCCTGGGACAGGGCTGAGCACTGAAGCTTTCTTT
few TRBJ2-2 NA TRBV29-1 CSVEEPNTGELFF TGCAGCGTTGAAGAGCCGAACACCGGGGAGCTGTTTTTT
few TRBJ2-7 NA TRBV3-2 CASSPRHGASGTYEQYF TGTGCCAGCAGCCCCCGCCACGGTGCTAGCGGAACCTACGAGCAGTACTTC
many TRBJ1-5 NA TRBV5-1 CASSLDRENQPQHF TGCGCCAGCAGCTTGGACAGGGAGAATCAGCCCCAGCATTTT
NA TRBJ2-1 NA TRBV5-6 CASGEVGYNEQFF TGTGCCAGCGGGGAGGTGGGCTACAATGAGCAGTTCTTC
NA TRBJ1-2 NA TRBV29-1 CSVRGRIDRRLGYTF TGCAGCGTTCGAGGCCGAATCGACAGACGGCTAGGCTACACCTTC
many TRBJ1-1 NA TRBV6-5 CASSYSNTRARRKAFF TGTGCCAGCAGTTACTCGAATACCCGAGCGAGACGTAAAGCTTTCTTT
few TRBJ2-7 NA TRBV4-2 CASSQEGLDKGSYEQYF TGTGCCAGCAGCCAAGAAGGTCTGGATAAGGGCTCCTACGAGCAGTACTTC
NA TRBJ1-1 TRBD1 TRBV7-9 CASSLAVTGDTEAFF TGTGCCAGCAGCTTAGCCGTGACAGGGGACACTGAAGCTTTCTTT
many TRBJ2-1 TRBD2 TRBV27 CASSPSGAGGYNEQFF TGTGCCAGCAGTCCCTCCGGGGCGGGAGGGTACAATGAGCAGTTCTTC
many TRBJ2-3 NA TRBV10-3 CATRRLGPVDTQYF TGTGCCACCCGCCGGCTAGGCCCTGTAGATACGCAGTATTTT
many TRBJ2-1 NA TRBV28 CASTYLGNEQFF TGTGCCAGCACGTATTTGGGGAATGAGCAGTTCTTC
many TRBJ1-1 NA TRBV11-2 CASSRGLNTEAFF TGTGCCAGCAGCCGGGGACTGAACACTGAAGCTTTCTTT
few TRBJ2-1 TRBD2 TRBV12-3/TRBV12-4 CASSPVGGRFNEQFF TGTGCCAGCAGCCCCGTAGGCGGGAGATTCAATGAGCAGTTCTTC